The 15 T cell receptor beta chains listed next were all sequenced from one sample in a study of human T cells and chemical hapten exposure. One entry per CDR3 protein, called by TCRdb with MiXCR from the RACE reads. The sample holds fewer than 300,000 distinct CDR3 sequences; roughly 7.7% are singletons and the top ten take about 1.2%. Time point denoted: pre-sensitization, week 0. The treatment here: therapeutic diphenylcyclopropenone sensitization with weekly scalp DPC. This sample comprised whole blood, obtained in connection with sensitization to the hapten diphenylcyclopropenone (DPC). The receptor set was obtained from a man aged 18 to 35 with alopecia areata. Some clones in this sample may be carry-over from other donors' samples.

There are a few counts of this clonotype. The J gene is TRBJ1-4, the V gene TRBV7-2, with a tentative D call TRBD1 (5 bases). Trimming removed 6 bases at V and 7 bases at J, with 18 bases between. Germline lookup yields CDR1 SGHTA and CDR2 FQGNSA. The length of the CDR3 is 15 residues. CDR3 DNA sequence: TGTGCCAGCAGTCCGACCCGGGACGGCAGTGAAAAACTGTTTTTT. This encodes CASSPTRDGSEKLFF.

This clonotype came up many times. The gene calls are TRBV4-1 and TRBJ2-7; D gene ambiguous. Germline V gene sequence: CDR1 MGHRA, CDR2 YSYEKL. The CDR3 length is 17 residues. The ends were cut back, 2 bases at V and 3 bases at J, with 20 bases in the middle. The CDR3 sequence: CASSQSPTGATFYEQYF. CDR3 sequence (DNA): TGCGCCAGCAGCCAATCGCCCACGGGCGCAACGTTCTACGAGCAGTACTTC.

This clonotype was detected ten times or more. The rearrangement joins TRBV3-1 to TRBJ1-5; D gene unclear. Germline loops: CDR1 LGHDT, CDR2 YNNKEL (reference sequence). The CDR3 is made up of 15 amino acids. V lost 1 base, J lost 0 bases, and 7 bases lay in between. This chain's CDR3 is CASSQAQVSNQPQHF. The CDR3 DNA reads TGTGCCAGCAGCCAAGCTCAGGTTAGCAATCAGCCCCAGCATTTT.

This clonotype was seen more than once but under ten times. This sequence joins TRBV14 and TRBJ1-1; TRBD1 might be the D (6 bases). The CDR3 is made up of 14 amino acids. CDR1 and CDR2 (germline): SGHDN, FVKESK. Trimming took 6 bases from V and 6 from J, leaving 17 bases between them. The CDR3 is CASSPIRGLSEAFF. DNA of the CDR3: TGTGCCAGCAGTCCCATCAGGGGCTTATCTGAAGCTTTCTTT.

This clonotype was seen ten or more times. The chain recombines TRBV20-1 with TRBJ2-1; the match to TRBD2 covers 7 bases. This CDR3 has 14 amino acids. CDR1 is DFQATT and CDR2 is SNEGSKA in the germline V gene (reference sequence). V gave up 2 bases and J gave up 4 bases; unmatched junction bases: 5. CDR3 coding DNA: TGCAGTGCTAGACTCAGCGGGGAGTACAATGAGCAGTTCTTC. As protein: CSARLSGEYNEQFF.

The chain couples TRBV11-2 to TRBJ2-7, with 8 bases aligning to TRBD1. The CDR3 is made up of 14 amino acids. V was pared by 5 bases and J by 7 bases, with 10 bases of the junction left unmatched. Germline assignment: CDR1 SGHAT and CDR2 FQNNGV. CDR3 nucleotide sequence: TGTGCCAGCAGCGGCTGGGACAGGATAAAGGAGCAGTACTTC. Encoded protein: CASSGWDRIKEQYF.

This clonotype occurred a few times. The genes are TRBV28 and TRBJ1-6, with 7 bases fitting TRBD1. The V and J ends lost 7 bases and 10 bases, in that order; junction bases with no gene match: 4. CDR3 length equals 12 residues. Germline V lookup: CDR1 MDHEN, CDR2 SYDVKM. For the CDR3, the DNA is TGTGCCAGCACCCAAGGGGGCTCACCCCTCCACTTT. Translation gives CASTQGGSPLHF.

This clonotype was counted only a few times. This chain uses TRBV6-2 or TRBV6-3 with TRBJ2-1; D is ambiguous. V dropped 4 bases and J dropped 5 bases, with 12 bases sitting between them. The CDR3 has 14 residues. CDR1 and CDR2 (germline): MNHEY, SVGEGT. Written as DNA, the CDR3 is TGTGCCAGCAGTTTTCGTCACGAAAACAATGAGCAGTTCTTC. It yields the protein CASSFRHENNEQFF.

This clonotype turned up a few times. The CDR3 DNA follows: TGTGCCAGCAGTTACCCCCGGAGCTCTGGAAACACCATATATTTT. Translated, it gives CASSYPRSSGNTIYF. This chain connects TRBV6-2 or TRBV6-3 to TRBJ1-3; D uncertain. The CDR3 is 15 residues long. CDR1 MNHEY and CDR2 SVGEGT come from the germline V gene. V lost 2 bases and J 0 bases, leaving 8 bases between the germline ends.

There are a few counts of this clonotype. V and J are TRBV7-2 and TRBJ2-1, with 9 bases fitting TRBD2. Unmatched junction bases numbered 7, after V lost 1 base and J lost 9 bases. Germline V gives CDR1 SGHTA, CDR2 FQGNSA. The CDR3 is 15 residues long. DNA for the CDR3: TGTGCCAGCAGCTTAGTTGGCGGGGGGGCCGGTGAGCAGTTCTTC. Translation gives CASSLVGGGAGEQFF.

In this sample, this clonotype turned up a few times. The V call is TRBV7-9, the J call TRBJ2-1; perhaps TRBD2 as D (5 bases). V gave up 5 bases and J gave up 6 bases, with 20 bases separating them. Germline V lookup: CDR1 SEHNR, CDR2 FQNEAQ (reference sequence). CDR3 size: 16 residues. Written as DNA, the CDR3 is TGTGCCAGCAGCCCTCGGCTAGCCACCTCCCTCAATGAGCAGTTCTTC. Encoded protein: CASSPRLATSLNEQFF.

This clonotype showed up just a few times. The chain links TRBV7-3 to TRBJ1-1, with TRBD1 identical over 8 bases. With 5 bases clipped from V and 3 bases from J, the junction kept 8 bases outside the gene matches. Germline lookup yields CDR1 SGHTA and CDR2 FQGTGA. The CDR3 sequence is 15 residues long. The CDR3 nucleotides are TGTGCCAGCAGCGCCTTGACAGGGGTCCACACTGAAGCTTTCTTT. Translated, it gives CASSALTGVHTEAFF.

Ten or more counts support this clonotype. The chain is built from TRBV4-3 and TRBJ2-7, with D possibly matching TRBD2 (6 bases). Germline V gene data show CDR1 as LGHNA and CDR2 as YSLEER. Trimming stripped 1 base from V and 2 bases from J, with 12 bases between. CDR3 length equals 15 residues. The CDR3 sequence is CASSQADGRAYEQYF. The CDR3 DNA is TGCGCCAGCAGCCAAGCGGACGGGAGAGCCTACGAGCAGTACTTC.

The table lists this clonotype with a few counts. The CDR3 DNA sequence: TGTGCCAGCAGCCGGACAGGGGAGGGTCAGCCCCAGCATTTT. It is translated as CASSRTGEGQPQHF. V and J are TRBV6-5 and TRBJ1-5, with 9 bases lining up with TRBD1. V trimming: 6 bases; J trimming: 6 bases; junction bases outside the gene matches: 6. Germline V gene data show CDR1 as MNHEY and CDR2 as SVGAGI. The CDR3 spans 14 residues.

In its sample, this clonotype was seen a few times. The CDR3 bases are TGCAGCGTCTCCGGACGGTTCCAAGAGACCCAGTACTTC. This translates into CSVSGRFQETQYF. J is TRBJ2-5 and V is TRBV29-1, with no clear D. The CDR3 totals 13 residues. Germline CDR1 is SQVTM and CDR2 is ANQGSEA. Trimming pared 6 bases from V and 1 base from J, leaving 12 bases between.